A selection of T cell receptor beta chains follows, all from one sample in a study of read filtering for tumor transcriptome and immune sequencing. TCRdb recomputed calls from the reads with MiXCR, one row per CDR3 protein. Counted here are approximately 43,000 distinct CDR3 sequences, around 15% occurring once; the ten biggest clones make up approximately 31%. Specimen: a population of CD138-negative cells sorted from bone marrow. Receptors originate from a donor over 35 with multiple myeloma. The CDR3 runs from the conserved cysteine through the conserved F or W. Fields, in order: CDR3 DNA, CDR3 protein, J gene, V gene, D gene, clone size. A D gene is named only where the DNA matches it firmly. Size is stated as how often the clone was seen (once, few, many) or a class if it is expanded.

TGTGCCAGCAGCTTAGTGGGAAAGAGCCCTGAAGCTTTCTTT CASSLVGKSPEAFF TRBJ1-1 TRBV7-9 - many
TGTGCCAGCAGCCCTAGTTACCACTCTGGGGCCAACGTCCTGACTTTC CASSPSYHSGANVLTF TRBJ2-6 TRBV11-1 - many
TGTGCCACCAGCAGAGATGGGGCGGGGGAGACCCAGTACTTC CATSRDGAGETQYF TRBJ2-5 TRBV15 - many
TGTGCCACCTCCCGCGAAAGCGGGGGGGGCAATGAGCAGTTCTTC CATSRESGGGNEQFF TRBJ2-1 TRBV24-1 TRBD2 many
TGTGCCAGTGCCGGGACAGGGGGCTCCGGGGAGCTGTTTTTT CASAGTGGSGELFF TRBJ2-2 TRBV19 TRBD1 many
TGTGCCATCAGTGGCAGTAATGAAAAACTGTTTTTT CAISGSNEKLFF TRBJ1-4 TRBV10-3 - many
TGTGCCAGCTCACCACCTGTCACTCTTCCTGGCCACACCTTC CASSPPVTLPGHTF TRBJ1-2 TRBV18 - few
TGCAGTGCTATTCGTTTAGTCGATGAGCAGTTCTTC CSAIRLVDEQFF TRBJ2-1 TRBV20-1 - many
TGTGCCAGCAGCATCCGGACTAGCGGGAGTGAGACCCAGTACTTC CASSIRTSGSETQYF TRBJ2-5 TRBV7-2 TRBD2 many
TGCAGCGTTGGGGGCCAGGGACTAACCTCTGGGGCCAACGTCCTGACTTTC CSVGGQGLTSGANVLTF TRBJ2-6 TRBV29-1 TRBD2 many